This TCR beta chain was profiled in a study of monozygotic twins with inflammatory bowel disease. Notes on the study in general: IBD patients had lower TCRbeta diversity (inverse Simpson) than healthy co-twins. The study supported no single strong signal or clonotype linked to IBD.

TCRdb re-called the 5' RACE reads, yielding one record per CDR3 amino acid sequence without DNA. The repertoire shows about 210,000 distinct CDR3 sequences; the top ten hold around 1.5%. With regard to this clonotype: Its cognate antigen is unknown.

Donors each gave about 2.5 ml of blood. Whole blood without T cell sorting served as the source of isolated total RNA. The CDR3 sequence is 15 residues long. CDR1 MGHDK and CDR2 SYGVNS come from the germline V gene. The chain recombines TRBV25-1 with TRBJ1-1; absent DNA, TCRdb's TRBD1 call cannot be checked. Source material: blood. The sequence came from a human donor with ulcerative colitis or Crohn's disease, or a healthy co-twin of an affected twin (not recorded which). CDR3 region: CASSEESLVPPEAFF.